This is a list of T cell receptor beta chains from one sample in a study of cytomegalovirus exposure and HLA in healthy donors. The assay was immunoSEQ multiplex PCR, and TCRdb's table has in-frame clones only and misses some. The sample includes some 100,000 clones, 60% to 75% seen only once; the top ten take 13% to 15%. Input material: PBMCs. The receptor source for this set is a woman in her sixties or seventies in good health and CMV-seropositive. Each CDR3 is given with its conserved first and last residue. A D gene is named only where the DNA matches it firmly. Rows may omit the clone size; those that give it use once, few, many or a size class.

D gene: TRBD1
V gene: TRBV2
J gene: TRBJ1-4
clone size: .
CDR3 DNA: TGTGCCAAGAAACAGGGGGTTGGTGAAAAACTGTTTTTT
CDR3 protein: CAKKQGVGEKLFF

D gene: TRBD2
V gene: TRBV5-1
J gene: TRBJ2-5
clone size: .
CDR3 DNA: TGCGCCAGCAGCCTAGGGACTAGCGGGGGGGAGACCCAGTACTTC
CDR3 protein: CASSLGTSGGETQYF

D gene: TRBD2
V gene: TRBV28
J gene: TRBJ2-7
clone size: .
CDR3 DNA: TGTGCCAGCAGTTACTTGCGGGGGAGCTCCTACGAGCAGTACTTC
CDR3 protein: CASSYLRGSSYEQYF

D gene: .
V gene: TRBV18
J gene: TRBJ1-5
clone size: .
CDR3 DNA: TGTGCCAGCTCACCAGTGGACAGCTACAATCAGCCCCAGCATTTT
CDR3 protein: CASSPVDSYNQPQHF

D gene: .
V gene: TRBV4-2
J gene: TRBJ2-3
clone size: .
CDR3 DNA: TGTGCCAGCAGCCAAGAGTGGGGAGGAGCGGGTACGCAGTATTTT
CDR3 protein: CASSQEWGGAGTQYF

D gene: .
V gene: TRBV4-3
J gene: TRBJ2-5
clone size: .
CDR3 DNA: TGCGCCAGCAGCCAAGATCAGCAGGGGCAAGAGACCCAGTACTTC
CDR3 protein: CASSQDQQGQETQYF

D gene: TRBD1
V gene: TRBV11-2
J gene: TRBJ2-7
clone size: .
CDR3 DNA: TGTGCCAGCAGCTTCTCGGACAGGAACTACGAGCAGTACTTC
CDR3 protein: CASSFSDRNYEQYF

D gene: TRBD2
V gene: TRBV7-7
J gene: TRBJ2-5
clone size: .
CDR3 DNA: TGTGCTAGCAGCCCCAGCCTAGCGGGAGCTAAAGAGACCCAGTACTTC
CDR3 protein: CASSPSLAGAKETQYF

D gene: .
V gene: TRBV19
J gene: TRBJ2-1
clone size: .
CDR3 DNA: TGTGCCAGTAGTCCCTCCACAGGGTTTGGCTACAATGAGCAGTTCTTC
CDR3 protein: CASSPSTGFGYNEQFF

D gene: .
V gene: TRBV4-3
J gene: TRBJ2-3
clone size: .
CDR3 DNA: TGCGCCAGCAGCCAAGACTCGGGGTTTAGCACAGATACGCAGTATTTT
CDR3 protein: CASSQDSGFSTDTQYF

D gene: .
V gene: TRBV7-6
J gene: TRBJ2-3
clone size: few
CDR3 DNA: TGTGCCAGCAGCCCCGGGACTCCGCCAGATACGCAGTATTTT
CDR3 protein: CASSPGTPPDTQYF

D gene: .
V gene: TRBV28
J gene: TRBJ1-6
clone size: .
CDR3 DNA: TGTGCCAGCAGTTTGGGGCAGGGTAATTCACCCCTCCACTTT
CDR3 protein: CASSLGQGNSPLHF

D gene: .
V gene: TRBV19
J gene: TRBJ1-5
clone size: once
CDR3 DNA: TGTGCCAGTAGTATTCGGGGGGTTGACAATCAGCCCCAGCATTTT
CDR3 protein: CASSIRGVDNQPQHF

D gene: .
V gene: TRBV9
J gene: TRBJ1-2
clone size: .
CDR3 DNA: TGTGCCAGCAGCGGTGGATCAGGGGACGGCTACACCTTC
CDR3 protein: CASSGGSGDGYTF

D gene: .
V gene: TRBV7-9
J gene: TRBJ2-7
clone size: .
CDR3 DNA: TGTGCCAGCAGCTTAGTTTCCAGGGGCTCCTACGAGCAGTACTTC
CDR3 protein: CASSLVSRGSYEQYF

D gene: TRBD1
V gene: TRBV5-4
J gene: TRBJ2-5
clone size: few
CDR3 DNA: TGTGCCAGCAGCTTGGCAGGGGGAGAGACCCAGTACTTC
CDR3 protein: CASSLAGGETQYF

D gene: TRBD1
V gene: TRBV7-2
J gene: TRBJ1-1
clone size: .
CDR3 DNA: TGTGCCAGCAGCTTGGGGTCAGGGGGTTGGACTGAAGCTTTCTTT
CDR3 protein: CASSLGSGGWTEAFF

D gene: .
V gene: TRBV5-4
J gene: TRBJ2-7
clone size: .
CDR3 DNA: TGTGCCAGCAGCCCCCGGGGGTTTGTCGACGAGCAGTACTTC
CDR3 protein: CASSPRGFVDEQYF

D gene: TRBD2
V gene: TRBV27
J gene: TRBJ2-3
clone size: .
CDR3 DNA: TGTGCCAGCAGTTTAGAGCGGGGTAGAACAGATACGCAGTATTTT
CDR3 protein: CASSLERGRTDTQYF

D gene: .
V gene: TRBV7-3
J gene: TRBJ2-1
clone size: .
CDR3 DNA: TGTGCCAGCAGCTTAAGGCCCCCCCCCTATGAGCAGTTCTTC
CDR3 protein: CASSLRPPPYEQFF

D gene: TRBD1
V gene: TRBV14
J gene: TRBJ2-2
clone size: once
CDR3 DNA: TGTGCCAGCAGCCTACAATACCGGGACAGGGTTGTAGGGACCGGGGAGCTGTTTTTT
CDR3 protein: CASSLQYRDRVVGTGELFF

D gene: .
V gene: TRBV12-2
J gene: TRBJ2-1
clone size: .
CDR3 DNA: TGTGCAAGTCGCTTACCCAGGACTAGCGGGGGGGCCATCTACAATGAGCAGTTCTTC
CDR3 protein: CASRLPRTSGGAIYNEQFF

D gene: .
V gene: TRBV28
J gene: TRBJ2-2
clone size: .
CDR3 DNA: TGTGCCAGCGGGGGCGTTGGGGATCGGGGCACCGGGGAGCTGTTTTTT
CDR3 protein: CASGGVGDRGTGELFF

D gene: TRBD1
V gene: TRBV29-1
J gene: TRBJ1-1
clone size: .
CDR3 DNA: TGCAGCGTGGATGCGACAGGGGCCACTGAAGCTTTCTTT
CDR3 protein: CSVDATGATEAFF

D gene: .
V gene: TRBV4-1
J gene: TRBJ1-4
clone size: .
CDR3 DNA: TGCGCCAGCAGCCGGACGGAGGGGGAAAAACTGTTTTTT
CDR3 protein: CASSRTEGEKLFF

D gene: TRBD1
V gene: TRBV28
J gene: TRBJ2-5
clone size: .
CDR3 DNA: TGTGCCAGCAGTGTAACAGGGGGGATACAAGAGACCCAGTACTTC
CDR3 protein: CASSVTGGIQETQYF

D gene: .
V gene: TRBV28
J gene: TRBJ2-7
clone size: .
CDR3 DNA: TGTGCCAGCAGTCAGATAAGGGGCGAGCAGTACTTC
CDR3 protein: CASSQIRGEQYF

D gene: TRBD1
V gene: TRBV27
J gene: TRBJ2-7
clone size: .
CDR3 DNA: TGTGCCAGCGGAAGGACAGGGGGCCCCTACGAGCAGTACTTC
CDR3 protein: CASGRTGGPYEQYF

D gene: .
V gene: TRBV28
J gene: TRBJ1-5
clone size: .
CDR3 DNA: TGTGCCAGCAGACCTCCGGGGAGGAATCAGCCCCAGCATTTT
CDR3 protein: CASRPPGRNQPQHF

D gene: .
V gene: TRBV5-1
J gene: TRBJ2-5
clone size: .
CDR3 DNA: TGCGCCAGCAGCTTGGGGCTAGTTTATGAGACCCAGTACTTC
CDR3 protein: CASSLGLVYETQYF

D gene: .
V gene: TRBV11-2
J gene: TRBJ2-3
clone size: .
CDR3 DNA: TGTGCCAGCAGCTTAGACGGAGCAAAATCAGATACGCAGTATTTT
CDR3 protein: CASSLDGAKSDTQYF

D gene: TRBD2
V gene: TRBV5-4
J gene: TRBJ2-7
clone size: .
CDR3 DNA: TGTGCCAGCGGGGGCGGTAGCGGGAGTGTGCTATACGAGCAGTACTTC
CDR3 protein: CASGGGSGSVLYEQYF

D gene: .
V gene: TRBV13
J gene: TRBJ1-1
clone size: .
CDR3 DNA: TGTGCCAGCAGCCCGACGGGGGGGCATATGAACACTGAAGCTTTCTTT
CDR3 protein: CASSPTGGHMNTEAFF